Following are 5 T cell receptor beta chains from one sample sequenced in a study of PD-1 blockade in classical Hodgkin lymphoma. Time point here: cycle 4 day 1 (C4D1), after less than 7 weeks of nivolumab. Every patient experienced relapse after autologous stem cell transplantation, and brentuximab vedotin exposure varied. Some clones are missing from TCRdb's copy, which holds only in-frame ones; the method was immunoSEQ multiplex PCR. The sample consists of tens of thousands of clones, around 76% of them appearing once. The source was peripheral blood mononuclear cells (PBMCs), collected before the fourth cycle of nivolumab. The receptors derive from a human donor with classical Hodgkin lymphoma.

The chain recombines TRBV28 with TRBJ1-4, with D maybe TRBD1 (5 bases). This CDR3 is 15 amino acids long. The germline V and J ends were trimmed by 5 bases and 10 bases, with 20 bases remaining between them. The germline CDR1 and CDR2 sequences are MDHEN and SYDVKM. Here the CDR3 DNA reads TGTGCCAGCAGTGGAGGCGGGCGAGGGGTCGGAAAACTGTTTTTT. As protein: CASSGGGRGVGKLFF.

This clone was recorded a few times. The chain combines TRBV4-1 with TRBJ2-1; 10 bases agree with TRBD1. Germline V gives CDR1 MGHRA, CDR2 YSYEKL. Losses at the gene ends were 0 bases for V and 6 bases for J; bases not matched to a gene: 2. CDR3 length: 15 residues. CDR3 sequence reads: CASSQEWTGGNEQFF. The CDR3 DNA sequence: TGCGCCAGCAGCCAAGAATGGACAGGGGGCAATGAGCAGTTCTTC.

This chain links TRBV19 with TRBJ2-3, with 14 bases lining up with TRBD2. Germline trimming cut 4 bases from V and 6 bases from J; bases unmatched to any gene: 12. The V gene's germline CDR1 is LNHDA and CDR2 SQIVND (reference sequence). The CDR3 contains 18 residues. CDR3 sequence: CASSTRTSGRKVSDTQYF. DNA for the CDR3: TGTGCCAGTAGTACGCGGACTAGCGGGAGGAAGGTTTCGGATACGCAGTATTTT.

The gene calls are TRBV6-5 and TRBJ2-3; TRBD2 agrees at 14 bases. Germline CDR1 is MNHEY and CDR2 is SVGAGI. Trimming at V came to 6 bases and at J to 4 bases, leaving 0 bases not matched to a gene. The CDR3 has 14 residues. CDR3 nucleotides: TGTGCCAGCAGGGGACTAGCGGGAGCAGATACGCAGTATTTT. This sequence encodes CASRGLAGADTQYF.

This clone appeared a single time. The chain has TRBV4-2 and TRBJ2-7, with 12 bases aligning to TRBD2. The CDR3 consists of 19 residues. CDR1 LGHNA and CDR2 YNFKEQ come from the germline V gene. The trim removed 1 base at V and 2 bases at J, leaving 12 bases unmatched. This CDR3 reads CASSQGQTSGSFFTYEQYF. CDR3 nucleotides: TGTGCCAGCAGCCAAGGCCAGACTAGCGGGAGTTTCTTCACCTACGAGCAGTACTTC.